This TCR beta chain was sequenced during a study of T cell repertoires in cytomegalovirus infection. The wider study: CMV infection plus the matching HLA type was flagged by public TCR beta signatures.

TCRdb fed the reads into MiXCR, producing one record per CDR3 protein. The sample consists of roughly 120,000 distinct CDR3 sequences, about a tenth of them appearing once. This clonotype was counted ten times or more. The antigen remains undetermined. This CDR3 comprises 15 residues. The V gene lost 5 bases and the J gene lost 7 bases, with 18 bases spanning the gap. The germline V gene encodes CDR1 SGHTA and CDR2 FQGNSA. Findings and limits, study-wide: The ex vivo response showed dominance by HLA-C-restricted CMV-specific TCR beta clonotypes.

The sequenced sample consisted of PBMCs, sequenced either directly or after in vitro stimulation (not recorded which). The V and J genes are TRBV7-2 and TRBJ2-1, with TRBD1 as a possible D gene (5 bases). This TCR was sampled from a human donor in good health (CMV status not recorded). Some clones in this sample may be carry-over from other donors' samples. The CDR3 region is CASSLQASTQNEQFF. The DNA of the CDR3 is TGTGCCAGCAGCCTACAGGCTTCTACACAAAATGAGCAGTTCTTC.